This entry lists 11 T cell receptor beta chains sequenced from one sample in a study of blood T cell repertoires in COVID-19. The assay was immunoSEQ multiplex PCR, and TCRdb's table has in-frame clones only and misses some. The repertoire includes hundreds of thousands of clones, roughly 85% of them detected once, and about 2.5% sits in the top ten. The sample comprised peripheral blood. The receptor source for this set is a woman between 40 and 55 years old with active or convalescent COVID-19.

The chain combines TRBV9 with TRBJ1-2, with 9 positions matching TRBD1. After removal of 6 bases from V and 5 bases from J, the junction contained 5 bases not matched to a gene. The CDR3 length is 13 residues. CDR1 and CDR2 (germline): SGDLS, YYNGEE. The CDR3 spells CASTLDRGYGYTF. DNA of the CDR3: TGTGCCAGCACCCTGGACAGGGGATATGGCTACACCTTC. The full variable domain, with the rest looked up from reference TRBV9 and TRBJ1-2, is DSGVTQTPKHLITATGQRVTLRCSPRSGDLSVYWYQQSLDQGLQFLIQYYNGEERAKGNILERFSAQQFPDLHSELNLSSLELGDSALYFCASTLDRGYGYTFGSGTRLTVV.

The chain links TRBV29-1 to TRBJ2-3, with 7 bases that match TRBD1. Trimming at V came to 6 bases and at J to 0 bases, leaving 6 bases not matched to a gene. This CDR3 region has 14 residues. Germline V gene sequence: CDR1 SQVTM, CDR2 ANQGSEA. The CDR3 DNA reads as TGCAGCGTACACGACAGGGCCAGCACAGATACGCAGTATTTT. It specifies CSVHDRASTDTQYF.

The CDR3 sequence: CASSTLQGRTEAFF. The DNA of the CDR3 is TGTGCCAGTAGTACCCTACAGGGTAGAACTGAAGCTTTCTTT. This chain connects TRBV19 to TRBJ1-1, with a weak D call TRBD1 (6 bases). The CDR3 extends over 14 amino acids. Germline V CDR1 and CDR2: LNHDA, SQIVND (reference sequence). V dropped 4 bases and J dropped 5 bases, with 14 bases sitting between them.

This clone was counted between two and nine times. This chain uses TRBV19 with TRBJ2-2, with TRBD2 matching 8 bases. Germline V lookup: CDR1 LNHDA, CDR2 SQIVND (reference sequence). Trimming at V came to 10 bases and at J to 9 bases, leaving 13 bases not matched to a gene. This CDR3 is 14 amino acids long. The DNA of the CDR3 is TGTGCCATCCGCCCCAGCGGGAGAAGCCGGGAGCTGTTTTTT. It translates to CAIRPSGRSRELFF.

The gene calls are TRBV11-1 and TRBJ1-1, with D possibly TRBD1 on 6 matching bases. Germline V gene lookup returns CDR1 SGHAT and CDR2 FQDESV (reference sequence). Trimming cost V 5 bases and J 0 bases, with 13 bases left between them. This CDR3 region has 15 residues. The CDR3 DNA sequence: TGTGCCAGCAGCCCCGGACAGTACATGAACACTGAAGCTTTCTTT. As protein: CASSPGQYMNTEAFF.

J is TRBJ1-1 and V is TRBV9; D perhaps matches TRBD1 (5 bases). CDR1 SGDLS and CDR2 YYNGEE come from the germline V gene. The CDR3 spans 15 residues. V was cut by 0 bases and J by 5 bases, with 14 bases left in between. The CDR3 coding sequence is TGTGCCAGCAGCGTAGTATCGGGGGAGCGGACTGAAGCTTTCTTT. Translation gives CASSVVSGERTEAFF.

The chain combines TRBV9 with TRBJ1-1; D ambiguous. Germline V gene data show CDR1 as SGDLS and CDR2 as YYNGEE. The CDR3 covers 16 residues. V was trimmed by 2 bases and J by 1 base, leaving 15 bases between them. CDR3 in amino acids: CASSVYKEGGNTEAFF. The CDR3 coding sequence is TGTGCCAGCAGCGTCTATAAGGAGGGAGGGAACACTGAAGCTTTCTTT. Supplemented by reference TRBV9 and TRBJ1-1, the full variable domain reads DSGVTQTPKHLITATGQRVTLRCSPRSGDLSVYWYQQSLDQGLQFLIQYYNGEERAKGNILERFSAQQFPDLHSELNLSSLELGDSALYFCASSVYKEGGNTEAFFGQGTRLTVV.

This chain links TRBV30 with TRBJ1-2; D is uncertain. V lost 0 bases and J lost 4, with 12 bases in between. CDR3 length equals 14 residues. The germline V gene has CDR1 GTSNPN and CDR2 SVGIG (reference sequence). DNA of the CDR3: TGTGCCTGGAGTGTCCCCCCGGGTATCTATGGCTACACCTTC. Translated: CAWSVPPGIYGYTF. The whole variable domain, remainder taken from reference TRBV30 and TRBJ1-2, is SQTIHQWPATLVQPVGSPLSLECTVEGTSNPNLYWYRQAAGRGLQLLFYSVGIGQISSEVPQNLSASRPQDRQFILSSKKLLLSDSGFYLCAWSVPPGIYGYTFGSGTRLTVV.

V and J are TRBV19 and TRBJ1-2; D is uncertain. Germline CDR1 reads LNHDA; CDR2 reads SQIVND (reference sequence). V was cut by 5 bases and J by 4 bases, with 20 bases left in between. The CDR3 length is 16 residues. CDR3 sequence (DNA): TGTGCCAGTAGTCGAAACAAGGAGACCGCCCTCTATGGCTACACCTTC. Translated: CASSRNKETALYGYTF. Together with reference TRBV19 and TRBJ1-2, the CDR3 gives the full variable domain: DGGITQSPKYLFRKEGQNVTLSCEQNLNHDAMYWYRQDPGQGLRLIYYSQIVNDFQKGDIAEGYSVSREKKESFPLTVTSAQKNPTAFYLCASSRNKETALYGYTFGSGTRLTVV.

This chain joins TRBV24-1 and TRBJ1-1, with TRBD1 as a possible D gene (5 bases). The CDR3 totals 15 residues. V dropped 5 bases and J dropped 3 bases, with 15 bases sitting between them. Germline V gives CDR1 KGHDR, CDR2 SFDVKD. In DNA, the CDR3 is TGTGCCACCAGTGGGGGGGGTTGGGGTGACACTGAAGCTTTCTTT. The encoded protein is CATSGGGWGDTEAFF.

The chain joins TRBV19 to TRBJ2-7, with 8 bases identical to TRBD1. CDR1 and CDR2 from the germline V gene are LNHDA and SQIVND (reference sequence). The CDR3 contains 12 residues. V shed 8 bases, J shed 5 bases, and the junction held 5 bases outside the gene matches. The CDR3 nucleotides are TGTGCCAGTCGTACAGGGGGTAACGAGCAGTACTTC. Its protein product is CASRTGGNEQYF.